The 20 T cell receptor beta chains given below trace back to one sample, sequenced in a study of early stage breast cancer tumors. The assay was immunoSEQ multiplex PCR, and TCRdb's table has in-frame clones only and misses some. Of some 28,000 clones listed, 75% to 90% are singletons. The sample consisted of blood. Receptors originate from a person between 55 and 69 years old with breast cancer.

The chain has TRBV4-1 and TRBJ2-7; 8 positions agree with TRBD1. The CDR3 consists of 15 residues. V lost 1 base and J lost 4; bases outside the gene matches: 6. The germline V gene has CDR1 MGHRA and CDR2 YSYEKL. CDR3: CASSQADRGRYEQYF. CDR3 in DNA: TGCGCCAGCAGCCAAGCCGACAGGGGTAGATACGAGCAGTACTTC.

The chain joins TRBV4-3 to TRBJ2-1, with D uncertain. CDR3 length equals 14 residues. Germline CDR1 LGHNA, CDR2 YSLEER. V was cut by 0 bases and J by 7 bases, with 10 bases left in between. The CDR3 reads CASSQDRITNEQFF. CDR3 nucleotides: TGCGCCAGCAGCCAAGACAGGATCACAAATGAGCAGTTCTTC.

J is TRBJ1-3 and V is TRBV5-1; TRBD1 aligns across 10 bases. J gave up 3 bases and V 4 bases, and 7 bases lay outside the gene matches. The CDR3 loop spans 16 amino acids. The germline V gene encodes CDR1 SGHRS and CDR2 YFSETQ. CDR3 DNA sequence: TGCGCCAGCAGCCTGATGGGACAGGGGCTTGGAAACACCATATATTTT. It yields the protein CASSLMGQGLGNTIYF.

This chain links TRBV19 with TRBJ2-5; D gene uncertain. The V gene's germline CDR1 is LNHDA and CDR2 SQIVND (reference sequence). The CDR3 sequence is 15 residues long. The germline V and J ends were trimmed by 1 base and 5 bases, with 14 bases remaining between them. As DNA, the CDR3 is TGTGCCAGTAGTATAGGAGGCAGTCCCGCGGAGACCCAGTACTTC. Translated, it gives CASSIGGSPAETQYF.

The chain combines TRBV7-3 with TRBJ1-4; 7 bases match TRBD1. With V trimmed by 0 bases and J by 1 base, 5 bases remained unmatched. There are 17 residues in the CDR3. Germline assignment: CDR1 SGHTA and CDR2 FQGTGA. CDR3 nucleotide sequence: TGTGCCAGCAGCTTAACGACAGGGCAAGTAACTAATGAAAAACTGTTTTTT. Residues: CASSLTTGQVTNEKLFF.

The chain combines TRBV5-1 with TRBJ2-5, with D possibly being TRBD2 (5 bases). This CDR3 region has 13 residues. Per germline, CDR1 SGHRS and CDR2 YFSETQ. Trimming took off 2 bases at V and 3 bases at J, with 8 bases between the two ends. The CDR3 is CASSFEGEETQYF. The CDR3 nucleotides are TGCGCCAGCAGCTTTGAGGGAGAAGAGACCCAGTACTTC.

Only a few counts were recorded for this clone. CDR3: CASSPGWTSSPGELFF. The CDR3 DNA reads as TGCGCCAGCAGCCCGGGTTGGACTAGCAGCCCCGGGGAGCTGTTTTTT. This chain joins TRBV5-1 and TRBJ2-2, with TRBD2 matching 8 bases. Germline CDR1 is SGHRS and CDR2 is YFSETQ. V shed 4 bases, J shed 6 bases, and the junction held 11 bases outside the gene matches. This CDR3 spans 16 amino acids. The full variable domain, completed using reference TRBV5-1 and TRBJ2-2, is KAGVTQTPRYLIKTRGQQVTLSCSPISGHRSVSWYQQTPGQGLQFLFEYFSETQRNKGNFPGRFSGRQFSNSRSEMNVSTLELGDSALYLCASSPGWTSSPGELFFGEGSRLTVL.

This CDR3 reads CASWSGQGASSNQPQHF. Here the CDR3 DNA reads TGTGCCAGCTGGTCGGGACAGGGGGCGAGCAGCAATCAGCCCCAGCATTTT. This chain links TRBV28 with TRBJ1-5; TRBD1 agrees at 12 bases. This CDR3 spans 17 amino acids. Germline trimming cut 8 bases from V and 1 base from J; bases unmatched to any gene: 9. Germline V gives CDR1 MDHEN, CDR2 SYDVKM.

The V gene is TRBV28, the J gene TRBJ2-1; 12 bases align to TRBD2. The V and J ends lost 5 bases and 3 bases, in that order; junction bases with no gene match: 11. Germline V gene data show CDR1 as MDHEN and CDR2 as SYDVKM. The CDR3 is 18 amino acids. In DNA form, the CDR3 reads TGTGCCAGCAGTGCCGGGACTAGCGGGCGCATAAACTACAATGAGCAGTTCTTC. It translates to CASSAGTSGRINYNEQFF. The full variable domain, completed using reference TRBV28 and TRBJ2-1, is DVKVTQSSRYLVKRTGEKVFLECVQDMDHENMFWYRQDPGLGLRLIYFSYDVKMKEKGDIPEGYSVSREKKERFSLILESASTNQTSMYLCASSAGTSGRINYNEQFFGPGTRLTVL.

The V call is TRBV30, the J call TRBJ1-2; no clear D. The V and J ends lost 8 bases and 8 bases respectively, with 24 bases between them. The CDR3 is 14 residues long. Looked up from germline, CDR1 is GTSNPN and CDR2 is SVGIG (reference sequence). CDR3 in DNA: TGTGCCGCCTACCCTGGAACGGGGAGTCTAGGCTACACCTTC. Amino acid sequence: CAAYPGTGSLGYTF.

The gene calls are TRBV5-4 and TRBJ1-4; D unresolved. Trimming removed 2 bases from V and 7 bases from J, with 15 bases in between. Germline values: CDR1 SGHNT, CDR2 YYREEE (reference sequence). This CDR3 region has 15 residues. CDR3 bases: TGTGCCAGCAGCTTTGGCGGGGAAGGCGGTGAAAAACTGTTTTTT. It encodes CASSFGGEGGEKLFF.

CDR3 protein: CASSLEIGTGHNEQFF. The CDR3 region has the DNA TGCGCCAGCAGCTTGGAAATCGGGACAGGGCACAATGAGCAGTTCTTC. The chain employs TRBV5-1 and TRBJ2-1; the match to TRBD1 covers 9 bases. The CDR3 spans 16 residues. J was trimmed by 5 bases and V by 0 bases; bases with no gene match: 6. In germline, CDR1 is SGHRS, CDR2 YFSETQ. The full variable domain, in which reference TRBV5-1 and TRBJ2-1 provide the parts outside the CDR3, is KAGVTQTPRYLIKTRGQQVTLSCSPISGHRSVSWYQQTPGQGLQFLFEYFSETQRNKGNFPGRFSGRQFSNSRSEMNVSTLELGDSALYLCASSLEIGTGHNEQFFGPGTRLTVL.

This clone was seen just once. The chain combines TRBV7-2 with TRBJ2-1; 7 nucleotides align to TRBD2. The CDR3 is made up of 16 amino acids. Unmatched junction bases numbered 15, after V lost 5 bases and J lost 8 bases. CDR1 is SGHTA and CDR2 is FQGNSA in the germline V gene. CDR3 DNA: TGTGCCAGCAGCCCTCTCGGTTTGGGAGGGCGGGATGAGCAGTTCTTC. It specifies CASSPLGLGGRDEQFF. Based on the CDR3 plus reference TRBV7-2 and TRBJ2-1, the full variable domain is GAGVSQSPSNKVTEKGKDVELRCDPISGHTALYWYRQSLGQGLEFLIYFQGNSAPDKSGLPSDRFSAERTGGSVSTLTIQRTQQEDSAVYLCASSPLGLGGRDEQFFGPGTRLTVL.

The rearrangement links TRBV19 to TRBJ2-7, with a tentative D call TRBD2 (6 bases). V lost 2 bases, J lost 2 bases, and 19 bases lay in between. CDR3 length: 17 residues. Germline V CDR1 and CDR2: LNHDA, SQIVND (reference sequence). CDR3 nucleotide sequence: TGTGCCAGTAGTATAACGCCCAGCGGGCTCCATACCTACGAGCAGTACTTC. This gives the protein CASSITPSGLHTYEQYF.

The sample holds a few counts of this clone. This chain links TRBV2 with TRBJ1-5, with a possible D match to TRBD1 (6 bases). Trimming took 9 bases from V and 4 from J, leaving 13 bases between them. The germline V gene encodes CDR1 SNHLY and CDR2 FYNNEI. The CDR3 is made up of 13 amino acids. The CDR3 is CASEGDVNQPQHF. The CDR3 bases are TGTGCCAGTGAGGGGGATGTGAATCAGCCCCAGCATTTT.

This clone was observed a single time. This chain joins TRBV29-1 and TRBJ2-7, with 10 bases lining up with TRBD1. In germline, CDR1 is SQVTM, CDR2 ANQGSEA. The V segment lost 6 bases and the J segment 6 bases; nucleotides outside the gene matches: 8. The CDR3 is 13 residues long. The CDR3 protein is CSVASWDRGEQYF. CDR3 bases: TGCAGCGTGGCCTCTTGGGACAGGGGCGAGCAGTACTTC.

This rearrangement joins TRBV7-2 to TRBJ1-2, with 8 bases matching TRBD1. Germline V gives CDR1 SGHTA, CDR2 FQGNSA. J was trimmed by 0 bases and V by 6 bases; bases with no gene match: 12. The CDR3 runs 17 residues. CDR3 amino acids: CASSLLQGAITNYGYTF. The CDR3 DNA is TGTGCCAGCAGTCTCTTGCAGGGGGCGATAACTAACTATGGCTACACCTTC.

Here the CDR3 DNA reads TGTGCCTGGAGTGCCCGGACAGGGAGACAACAGCCCCAGCATTTT. Translation gives CAWSARTGRQQPQHF. J is TRBJ1-5 and V is TRBV30, with 8 bases matching TRBD1. The CDR3 is made up of 15 amino acids. CDR1 and CDR2 (germline): GTSNPN, SVGIG (reference sequence). The ends lost 1 base at V and 7 bases at J; junction bases unmatched: 9.

This CDR3 reads CATSRDIGDTEAFF. For the CDR3, the DNA is TGTGCCACTTCCCGGGACATAGGGGACACTGAAGCTTTCTTT. The chain combines TRBV19 with TRBJ1-1, with D possibly being TRBD1 (6 bases). From germline, CDR1 is LNHDA and CDR2 SQIVND (reference sequence). Trimming removed 10 bases from V and 3 bases from J, with 18 bases in between. The CDR3 has 14 residues.

The rearrangement links TRBV7-2 to TRBJ1-3; 7 bases fit TRBD1. Germline V CDR1 and CDR2: SGHTA, FQGNSA. The trim removed 0 bases at V and 2 bases at J, leaving 10 bases unmatched. The CDR3 totals 18 residues. CDR3: CASSLAPVGGTTGNTIYF. CDR3 coding DNA: TGTGCCAGCAGCTTAGCCCCGGTAGGGGGCACGACTGGAAACACCATATATTTT.